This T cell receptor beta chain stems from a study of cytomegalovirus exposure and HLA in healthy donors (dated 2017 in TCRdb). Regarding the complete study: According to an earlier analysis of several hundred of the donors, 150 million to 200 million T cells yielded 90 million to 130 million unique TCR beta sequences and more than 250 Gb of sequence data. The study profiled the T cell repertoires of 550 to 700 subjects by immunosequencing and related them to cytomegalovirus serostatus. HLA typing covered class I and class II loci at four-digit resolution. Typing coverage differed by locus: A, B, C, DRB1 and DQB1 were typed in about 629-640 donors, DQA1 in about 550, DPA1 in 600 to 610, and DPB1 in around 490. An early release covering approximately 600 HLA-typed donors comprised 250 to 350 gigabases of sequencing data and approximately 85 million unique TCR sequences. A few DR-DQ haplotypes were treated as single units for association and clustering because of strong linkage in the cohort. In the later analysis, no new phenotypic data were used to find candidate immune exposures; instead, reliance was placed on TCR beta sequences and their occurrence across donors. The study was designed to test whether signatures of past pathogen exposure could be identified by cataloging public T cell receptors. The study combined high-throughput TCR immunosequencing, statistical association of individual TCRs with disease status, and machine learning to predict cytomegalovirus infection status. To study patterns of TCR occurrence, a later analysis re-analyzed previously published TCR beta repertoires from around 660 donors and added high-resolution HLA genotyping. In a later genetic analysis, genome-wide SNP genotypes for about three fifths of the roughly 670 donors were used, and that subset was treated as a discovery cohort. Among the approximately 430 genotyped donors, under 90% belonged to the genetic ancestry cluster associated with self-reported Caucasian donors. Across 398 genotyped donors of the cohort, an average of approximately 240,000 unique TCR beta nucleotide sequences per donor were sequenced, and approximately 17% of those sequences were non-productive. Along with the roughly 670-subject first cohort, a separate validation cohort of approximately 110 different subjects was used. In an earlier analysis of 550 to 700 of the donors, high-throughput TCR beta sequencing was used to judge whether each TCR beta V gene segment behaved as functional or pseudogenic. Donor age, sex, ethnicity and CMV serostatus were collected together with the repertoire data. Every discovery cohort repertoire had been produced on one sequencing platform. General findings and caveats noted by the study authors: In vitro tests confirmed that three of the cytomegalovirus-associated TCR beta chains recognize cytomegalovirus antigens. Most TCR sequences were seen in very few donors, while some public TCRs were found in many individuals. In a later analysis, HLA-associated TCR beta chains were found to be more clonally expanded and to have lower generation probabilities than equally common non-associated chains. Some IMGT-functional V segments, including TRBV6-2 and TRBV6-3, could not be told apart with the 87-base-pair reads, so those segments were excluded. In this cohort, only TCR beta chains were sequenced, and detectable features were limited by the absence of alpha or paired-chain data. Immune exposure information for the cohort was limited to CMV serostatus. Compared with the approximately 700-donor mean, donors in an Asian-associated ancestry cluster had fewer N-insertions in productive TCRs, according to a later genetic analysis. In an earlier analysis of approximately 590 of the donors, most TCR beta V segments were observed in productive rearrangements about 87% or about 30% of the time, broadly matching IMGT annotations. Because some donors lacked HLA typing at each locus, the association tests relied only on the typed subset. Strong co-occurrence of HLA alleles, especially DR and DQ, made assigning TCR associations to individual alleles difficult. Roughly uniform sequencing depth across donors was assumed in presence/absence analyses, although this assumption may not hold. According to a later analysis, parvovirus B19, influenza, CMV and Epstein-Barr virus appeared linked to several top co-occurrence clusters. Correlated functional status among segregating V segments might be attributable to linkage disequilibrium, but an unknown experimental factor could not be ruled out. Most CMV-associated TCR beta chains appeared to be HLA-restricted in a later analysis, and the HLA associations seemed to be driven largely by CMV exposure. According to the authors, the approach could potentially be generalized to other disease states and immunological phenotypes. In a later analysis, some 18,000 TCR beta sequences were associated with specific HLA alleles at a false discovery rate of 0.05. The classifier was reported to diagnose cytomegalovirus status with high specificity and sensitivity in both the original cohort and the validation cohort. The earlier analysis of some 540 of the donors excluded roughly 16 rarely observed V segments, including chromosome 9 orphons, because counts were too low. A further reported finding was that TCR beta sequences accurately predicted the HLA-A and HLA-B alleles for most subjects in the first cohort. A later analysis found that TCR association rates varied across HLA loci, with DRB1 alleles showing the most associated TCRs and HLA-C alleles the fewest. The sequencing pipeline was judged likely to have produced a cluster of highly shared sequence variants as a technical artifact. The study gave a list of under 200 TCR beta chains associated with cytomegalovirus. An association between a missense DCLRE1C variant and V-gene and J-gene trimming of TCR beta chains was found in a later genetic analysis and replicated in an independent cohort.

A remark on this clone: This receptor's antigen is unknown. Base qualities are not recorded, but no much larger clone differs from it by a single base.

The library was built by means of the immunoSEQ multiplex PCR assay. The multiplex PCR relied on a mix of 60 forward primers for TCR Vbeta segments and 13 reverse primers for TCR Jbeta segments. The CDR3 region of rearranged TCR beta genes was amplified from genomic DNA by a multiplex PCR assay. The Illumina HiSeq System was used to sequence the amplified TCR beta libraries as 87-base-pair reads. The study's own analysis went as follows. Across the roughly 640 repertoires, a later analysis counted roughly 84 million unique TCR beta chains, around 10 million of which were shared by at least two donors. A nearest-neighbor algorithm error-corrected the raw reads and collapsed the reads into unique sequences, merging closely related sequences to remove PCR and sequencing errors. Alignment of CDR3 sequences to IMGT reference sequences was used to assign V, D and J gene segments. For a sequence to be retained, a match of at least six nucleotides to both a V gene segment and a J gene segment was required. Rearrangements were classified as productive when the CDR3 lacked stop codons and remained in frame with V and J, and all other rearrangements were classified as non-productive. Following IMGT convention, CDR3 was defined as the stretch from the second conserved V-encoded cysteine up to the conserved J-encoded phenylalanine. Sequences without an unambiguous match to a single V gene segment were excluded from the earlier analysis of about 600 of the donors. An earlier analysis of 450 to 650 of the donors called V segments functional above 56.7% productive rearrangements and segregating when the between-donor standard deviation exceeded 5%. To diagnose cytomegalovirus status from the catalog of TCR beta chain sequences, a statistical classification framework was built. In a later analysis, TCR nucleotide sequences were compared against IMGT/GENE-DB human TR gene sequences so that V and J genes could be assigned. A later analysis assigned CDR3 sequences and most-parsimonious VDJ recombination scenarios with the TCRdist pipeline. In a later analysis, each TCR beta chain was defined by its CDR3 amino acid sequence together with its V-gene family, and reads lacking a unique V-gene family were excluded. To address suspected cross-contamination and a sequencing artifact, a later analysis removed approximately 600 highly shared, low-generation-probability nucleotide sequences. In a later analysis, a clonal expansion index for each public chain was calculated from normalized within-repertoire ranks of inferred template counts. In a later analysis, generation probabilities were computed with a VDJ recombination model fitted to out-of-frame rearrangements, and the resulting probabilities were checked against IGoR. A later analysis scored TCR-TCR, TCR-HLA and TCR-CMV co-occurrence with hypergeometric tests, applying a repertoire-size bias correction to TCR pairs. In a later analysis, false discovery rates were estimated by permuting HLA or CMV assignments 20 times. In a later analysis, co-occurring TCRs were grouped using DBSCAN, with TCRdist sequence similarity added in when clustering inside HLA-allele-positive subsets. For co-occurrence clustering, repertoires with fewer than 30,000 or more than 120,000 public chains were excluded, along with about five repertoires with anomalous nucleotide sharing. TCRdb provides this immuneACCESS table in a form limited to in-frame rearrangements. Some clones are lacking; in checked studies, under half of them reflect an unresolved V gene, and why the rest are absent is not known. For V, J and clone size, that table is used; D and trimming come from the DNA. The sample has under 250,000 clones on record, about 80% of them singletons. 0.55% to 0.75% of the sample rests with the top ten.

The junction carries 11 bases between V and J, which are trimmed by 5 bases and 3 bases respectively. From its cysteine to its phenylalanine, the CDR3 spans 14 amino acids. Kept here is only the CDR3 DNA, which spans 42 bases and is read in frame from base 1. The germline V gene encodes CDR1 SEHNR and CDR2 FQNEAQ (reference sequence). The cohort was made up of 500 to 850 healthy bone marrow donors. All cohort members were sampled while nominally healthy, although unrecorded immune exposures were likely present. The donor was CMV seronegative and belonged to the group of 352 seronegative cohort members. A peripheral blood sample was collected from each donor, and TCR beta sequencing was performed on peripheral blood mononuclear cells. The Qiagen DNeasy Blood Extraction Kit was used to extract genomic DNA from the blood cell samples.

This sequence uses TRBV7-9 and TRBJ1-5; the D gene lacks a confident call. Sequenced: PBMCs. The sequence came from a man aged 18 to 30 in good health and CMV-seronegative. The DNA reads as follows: TGTGCCAGCAGCCCGGTAACAGTCAATCAGCCCCAGCATTTT. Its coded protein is CASSPVTVNQPQHF.